The 5 T cell receptor beta chains in this list originate from one sample, sequenced in a study of technical replicates of blood from a handful of donors. Sequencing used immunoSEQ multiplex PCR; TCRdb keeps in-frame clones, though not all of them. The table lists about 56,000 clones, around 95% of them singletons. The sequenced sample was PBMCs. The receptor source for this set is a human donor in good health. Some clones in this sample may be carry-over from other donors' samples.

J is TRBJ2-1 and V is TRBV7-3, with D possibly matching TRBD1 (6 bases). Looked up from germline, CDR1 is SGHTA and CDR2 is FQGTGA. This CDR3 contains 14 residues. V was trimmed by 0 bases and J by 8 bases, leaving 11 bases between them. The CDR3 is CASSLTATGHEQFF. Written as DNA, the CDR3 is TGTGCCAGCAGCTTAACTGCAACAGGGCATGAGCAGTTCTTC.

The chain joins TRBV5-1 to TRBJ2-3; possible D gene TRBD2, 5 bases. Per germline, CDR1 SGHRS and CDR2 YFSETQ. Between the trimmed V and J ends, which lost 5 bases and 2 bases, there was a span of 15 bases. This CDR3 has 15 amino acids. In nucleotides, the CDR3 is TGCGCCAGCAGGCGGGCCACAGCGAACACAGATACGCAGTATTTT. As protein: CASRRATANTDTQYF.

This clone showed up just once. The chain links TRBV29-1 to TRBJ2-7; tentatively, D is TRBD2 (5 bases). CDR1 is SQVTM, CDR2 ANQGSEA, per germline. V lost 0 bases and J 5 bases, leaving 14 bases between the germline ends. The CDR3 runs to 14 residues. As DNA, the CDR3 is TGCAGCGTTGAAGATGTTGGCATCGGGAACGAGCAGTACTTC. Residues: CSVEDVGIGNEQYF.

The V and J genes are TRBV7-2 and TRBJ1-2; D is possibly TRBD1 (5 bases). Trimming shortened V by 0 bases and J by 4 bases, and 12 bases separated the two germline ends. This CDR3 spans 15 amino acids. CDR1 is SGHTA, CDR2 FQGNSA, per germline. CDR3 loop: CASSLASGIGYGYTF. The CDR3 DNA reads TGTGCCAGCAGCTTAGCCTCAGGGATCGGCTATGGCTACACCTTC. The variable domain in full, with the rest retrieved from reference TRBV7-2 and TRBJ1-2, is GAGVSQSPSNKVTEKGKDVELRCDPISGHTALYWYRQSLGQGLEFLIYFQGNSAPDKSGLPSDRFSAERTGGSVSTLTIQRTQQEDSAVYLCASSLASGIGYGYTFGSGTRLTVV.

This chain joins TRBV7-6 and TRBJ2-2, with 7 bases that match TRBD2. V lost 7 bases and J lost 7; bases outside the gene matches: 15. Germline lookup yields CDR1 SGHVS and CDR2 FNYEAQ. The CDR3 has 16 residues. CDR3 nucleotides: TGTGCCAGCATCACTAACAGCGGACGGGGGGTCGGGGAGCTGTTTTTT. This codes for CASITNSGRGVGELFF. Drawing the rest from reference TRBV7-6 and TRBJ2-2, the complete variable domain is GAGVSQSPRYKVTKRGQDVALRCDPISGHVSLYWYRQALGQGPEFLTYFNYEAQQDKSGLPNDRFSAERPEGSISTLTIQRTEQRDSAMYRCASITNSGRGVGELFFGEGSRLTVL.